This T cell receptor (beta chain) comes out of a study of T-cell reconstitution after alpha-beta-depleted transplantation in children. Study-wide results and caveats: Alpha-beta T cells about two months after transplant reportedly derived from several hundred expanded graft clones.

Germline V lookup: CDR1 SGHRS, CDR2 YFSETQ. V lost 3 bases to trimming and J lost 5 bases; unmatched junction nucleotides: 7. The CDR3 is 14 residues long. Preparation of the TCRbeta library involved a method that used unique molecular identifiers. TCRdb reanalysed the PCR reads using MiXCR and keeps one entry per CDR3 protein. The sample contains fewer than 750,000 distinct CDR3 sequences, 27% of which appear only once. As for this clonotype: Its antigen is unidentified.

The chain employs TRBV5-1 and TRBJ2-7, with 8 bases identical to TRBD1. The source material was PBMCs, sampled before TCRalphabeta/CD19-depleted stem cell transplant. The clonotype comes from a boy in the first two years of life with Wiskott-Aldrich syndrome, due to receive a stem cell transplant. CDR3 sequence (DNA): TGCGCCAGCAGCTCGCAACCAGGGGGCGACGAGCAGTACTTC. Amino acid sequence: CASSSQPGGDEQYF.